A selection of T cell receptor beta chains follows, all from one sample in a study of PD-1 blockade in classical Hodgkin lymphoma. The assay was immunoSEQ multiplex PCR, and TCRdb's table has in-frame clones only and misses some. Here the sample spans over 35,000 clones, over 65% being singletons. Sequencing was performed on peripheral blood mononuclear cells (PBMCs), taken at baseline. Receptor source: a human donor with classical Hodgkin lymphoma. Each CDR3 is given without its conserved first and last residue. Where a row states a size, it is once, few, many or the class of an expanded clone; other rows omit it.

j_call v_call clone_size cdr3_aa
TRBJ1-1 TRBV11-2 NA ASSPLRGSNTEAF
TRBJ2-1 TRBV30 NA AWSVQRDVYNEQF
TRBJ1-1 TRBV5-1 NA ASSFRHMNTEAF
TRBJ2-3 TRBV5-1 NA ASSGGQGSTDTQY
TRBJ2-7 TRBV5-6 NA ASSLAWGLTYEQY
TRBJ2-4 TRBV18 NA ASSPDRKNIQY
TRBJ2-3 TRBV27 NA ASLPSGGTDTQY
TRBJ2-5 TRBV20-1 NA SALTGWTQY
TRBJ1-1 TRBV2 NA ASSETGNRLTEAF
TRBJ1-5 TRBV28 NA ASSLPGQGNQPQH
TRBJ2-5 TRBV11-2 NA ASSLWHTTSETQY
TRBJ1-1 TRBV5-1 NA ASSSLGLNTEAF
TRBJ2-7 TRBV28 few ASSLIDRDSYEQY
TRBJ2-7 TRBV29-1 NA SVEGGQGRFEQY
TRBJ2-1 TRBV28 NA ASSPGTGIHEQF
TRBJ2-1 TRBV7-6 NA ASSFIPGTSGSVEQF
TRBJ2-3 TRBV29-1 NA SVESNPGTDTQY
TRBJ2-3 TRBV14 NA ASSTSGATRKY
TRBJ1-5 TRBV7-9 NA ASSKASNQPQH
TRBJ2-6 TRBV2 NA ATEGGRPLRGANVLT
TRBJ1-4 TRBV10-3 NA AISTGGANEKLF
TRBJ1-4 TRBV10-2 NA ASAERGAVEKLF
TRBJ2-1 TRBV5-4 NA ASSLNLGQVGGNEQF
TRBJ2-1 TRBV10-3 NA AISESLPGYGEQF
TRBJ2-7 TRBV7-9 NA ASTELGNYEQY
TRBJ2-7 TRBV5-1 once ASSKNLGVDEQY
TRBJ2-6 TRBV6-5 NA ASWGAFSGANVLT
TRBJ2-1 TRBV28 NA ASSRTSSNNEQF
TRBJ2-1 TRBV11-3 few ASSHGNSYNEQF
TRBJ2-1 TRBV6-4 NA ASSRLPSTIYNEQF
TRBJ1-5 TRBV7-9 NA ASSLGQGKGPQH
TRBJ2-7 TRBV18 NA ASSRQGLGQDEQY
TRBJ2-2 TRBV27 NA ASSFSQARDYPGELF
TRBJ2-7 TRBV6-1 NA ASSMTGGSEQY
TRBJ2-5 TRBV15 NA ATSRTYQETQY
TRBJ1-6 TRBV6-5 few ASSPDRGSPLH
TRBJ2-3 TRBV7-2 NA ASSLEGSAGADTQY
TRBJ1-2 TRBV11-2 NA ASSLVPGSTYGYT
TRBJ2-7 TRBV2 NA ASAEGLRQY
TRBJ2-7 TRBV5-5 NA ASTTEGSPWDYEQY
TRBJ2-1 TRBV18 NA ASSPLADNEQF
TRBJ2-7 TRBV5-1 NA ASSGTGGFHEQY
TRBJ2-1 TRBV11-2 NA ASTTRVARGSYNEQF
TRBJ2-7 TRBV27 NA ASSWGSGRFSSYEQY
TRBJ2-2 TRBV6-5 NA ASKRLAGELF
TRBJ2-7 TRBV7-9 once ASSLGPTNEQY
TRBJ1-1 TRBV5-8 few ASSITFGTGSYTEAF
TRBJ2-6 TRBV19 once ASSILGVVRANVLT
TRBJ1-4 TRBV9 NA ASSVDQGPDAEKLF
TRBJ2-7 TRBV18 NA ASSPQVLMEQY
TRBJ2-3 TRBV2 NA ASRPGLGLAADTQY
TRBJ2-7 TRBV28 few ASSDSGTADQY
TRBJ2-7 TRBV2 NA ATKPHPGLASYEQY
TRBJ1-5 TRBV6-1 NA ASSESRGGVQPQH
TRBJ2-3 TRBV2 once ASSEMGQGADTQY
TRBJ1-2 TRBV29-1 NA SVVGGTNYGYT
TRBJ2-5 TRBV7-8 NA ASSFGYGRSSETQY
TRBJ2-2 TRBV19 few ASSDPGTSGTPRELF
TRBJ1-2 TRBV10-3 NA KPGQGEGYT
NA TRBV2 NA ASSASVSYEQY